The 3 T cell receptor beta chains below were found in one sample sequenced in a study of radiotherapy plus CTLA-4 blockade in lung cancer. The method was immunoSEQ multiplex PCR; TCRdb's version includes in-frame clones alone and lacks a portion of them. The sample records about 28,000 clones, more than 60% being singletons. Here the sequenced sample was peripheral blood, taken from a patient treated with radiotherapy plus ipilimumab. The receptors originated from a human donor with non-small cell lung cancer who had stable disease on radiotherapy plus ipilimumab.

CDR3 sequence: CAISESPANNSPLHF. CDR3 bases: TGTGCCATCAGTGAGTCGCCAGCTAATAATTCACCCCTCCACTTT. The chain carries TRBV10-3 and TRBJ1-6, with unresolved D. V lost 0 bases and J 5 bases, leaving 8 bases between the germline ends. The CDR3 is 15 residues long. Germline V gene sequence: CDR1 ENHRY, CDR2 SYGVKD.

The chain carries TRBV29-1 and TRBJ1-2; D not resolved. The germline V gene encodes CDR1 SQVTM and CDR2 ANQGSEA. With 4 bases removed from V and 10 bases from J, the gap between germline ends came to 13 bases. CDR3 length equals 11 residues. The CDR3 DNA follows: TGCAGCGTTGCCCTGGACGGATACTACACCTTC. As protein: CSVALDGYYTF.

Only one count was recorded for this clone. The chain links TRBV7-2 to TRBJ1-1; no firm D call. Germline loops: CDR1 SGHTA, CDR2 FQGNSA. V gave up 7 bases and J gave up 4 bases, with 25 bases separating them. CDR3 size: 17 residues. The CDR3 DNA is TGTGCCAGCACCCTCGAAGTGGTGCCGGCTGGGATCACTGAAGCTTTCTTT. This translates into CASTLEVVPAGITEAFF.